This section outlines one T cell receptor beta chain sequence together with its context. No antigen is known for it. This sample stems from a study of beta chain features in type 1 diabetes. Study-wide results and limits: Moderately but significantly shorter TCRB CDR3s were found in Type 1 diabetes patients in all four CD4+ subsets. Reduced insertions and increased deletions marked VDJ junctions in type 1 diabetes patients. Any HLA type influence on TCRB rearrangement was left unresolved here.

On average, the one heparinised blood draw given by each donor was approximately 100 mL. The sequenced template was cDNA made from the entire isolated RNA. Sequencing was performed with immunoSEQ multiplex PCR; in TCRdb, only in-frame clones are kept and a portion is missing. The table records over 600,000 clones, around 12% of them present only once. V was pared by 1 base and J by 5 bases, with 13 bases between. Germline CDR1 is SGHDT and CDR2 is YYEEEE. The CDR3 is made up of 15 amino acids. The gene calls are TRBV5-6 and TRBJ2-1, with D possibly being TRBD1 (5 bases). This TCR was recovered from a man aged 30 to 39 with type 1 diabetes. The sequenced material came from naive CD4+ T cells from blood. The CDR3 sequence: CASSLKPGLHNEQFF. CDR3 nucleotide sequence: TGTGCCAGCAGCTTGAAGCCAGGGCTTCACAATGAGCAGTTCTTC.